The rows below give T cell receptor beta chains drawn from one sample of a study of response to subunit inactivated influenza vaccine. TCRdb processed the RT-PCR reads anew with MiXCR; each CDR3 protein has one entry. The sample contains about 700,000 distinct CDR3 sequences, roughly 14% of which appear only once. The material was PBMCs from blood, obtained roughly 15 days before vaccination. These receptors all come from a middle-aged man who received an inactivated influenza vaccine. Each CDR3 is given with its conserved first and last residue. The order of the fields is V gene, J gene, D gene, clone size, CDR3 protein, CDR3 DNA. A D gene is named only where the DNA matches it firmly. Expanded clones are given a class, and other clones once, few, many or no size at all.

TRBV6-2/TRBV6-3	TRBJ2-2	TRBD2	.	CASPPGLAGGPYLNTGELFF	TGTGCCAGCCCCCCCGGACTAGCGGGGGGTCCCTACCTAAACACCGGGGAGCTGTTTTTT
TRBV19	TRBJ2-3	.	once	CASSDLGYSPHGADTQYF	TGTGCCAGTAGCGACCTAGGGTACAGCCCTCACGGCGCAGATACGCAGTATTTT
TRBV5-1	TRBJ2-3	.	.	CASSSGHRMGDTQYF	TGCGCCAGCAGCTCAGGACACCGAATGGGAGATACGCAGTATTTT
TRBV29-1	TRBJ2-5	.	.	CSVEEGVGETQYF	TGCAGCGTTGAGGAGGGGGTGGGGGAGACCCAGTACTTC
TRBV6-2/TRBV6-3	TRBJ2-1	TRBD2	few	CASSYGGRIFF	TGTGCCAGCAGTTACGGCGGGAGGATATTCTTC
TRBV19	TRBJ2-1	.	few	CASSTQLGFNYNEQFF	TGTGCCAGTAGTACCCAACTAGGTTTTAACTACAATGAGCAGTTCTTC
TRBV5-5	TRBJ2-1	TRBD2	.	CASSLEWGGYNEQFF	TGTGCCAGCAGCTTGGAGTGGGGGGGTTACAATGAGCAGTTCTTC
TRBV6-2/TRBV6-3	TRBJ2-5	.	many	CASSPPQETQYF	TGTGCCAGCAGTCCCCCCCAAGAGACCCAGTACTTC
TRBV4-3	TRBJ2-7	TRBD2	few	CASSQDSPTAGEFDEQYF	TGCGCCAGCAGCCAAGACAGCCCCACGGCGGGAGAATTCGACGAGCAGTACTTC
TRBV10-3	TRBJ2-7	.	.	CAISGRSGPYEQYF	TGTGCCATCAGTGGGCGGAGCGGGCCCTACGAGCAGTACTTC
TRBV4-3	TRBJ2-4	.	.	CASSQDFTGKNIQYF	TGCGCCAGCAGCCAAGATTTTACAGGCAAAAACATTCAGTACTTC
TRBV5-1	TRBJ2-2	.	few	CASSLVTGPGELFF	TGCGCCAGCAGCTTGGTGACGGGGCCCGGGGAGCTGTTTTTT
TRBV6-2/TRBV6-3	TRBJ1-1	.	.	CASTEERGMNTEAFF	TGTGCCAGCACCGAGGAACGGGGGATGAACACTGAAGCTTTCTTT
TRBV4-3	TRBJ2-1	.	many	CASSQGTGGTRNEQFF	TGCGCCAGCAGCCAAGGTACCGGCGGGACGAGAAATGAGCAGTTCTTC
TRBV5-1	TRBJ1-1	.	.	CASSWGGDTEAFF	TGCGCCAGCAGCTGGGGGGGGGACACTGAAGCTTTCTTT
TRBV12-3/TRBV12-4	TRBJ2-5	.	.	CASSLGQNETQYF	TGTGCCAGCAGTTTAGGACAGAACGAGACCCAGTACTTC
TRBV7-9	TRBJ2-3	TRBD1	.	CASSPKLRQGDTQYF	TGTGCCAGCAGCCCAAAACTTCGACAGGGCGATACGCAGTATTTT
TRBV6-1	TRBJ2-7	TRBD1	.	CASRKGQGTYEQYF	TGTGCCAGCAGGAAAGGACAGGGAACCTACGAGCAGTACTTC
TRBV7-9	TRBJ2-1	TRBD2	few	CASSSGRAYNEQFF	TGTGCCAGCAGTTCGGGGAGGGCCTACAATGAGCAGTTCTTC
TRBV3-1	TRBJ2-7	.	many	CASSQADGYEQYF	TGTGCCAGCAGCCAAGCTGATGGCTACGAGCAGTACTTC
TRBV27	TRBJ1-1	.	many	CASSFEANTEAFF	TGTGCCAGCAGTTTCGAAGCGAACACTGAAGCTTTCTTT
TRBV6-2/TRBV6-3	TRBJ2-7	.	once	CASRRTGEQYF	TGTGCCAGCAGAAGGACGGGGGAGCAGTACTTC
TRBV3-1	TRBJ2-3	.	.	CASSEGGGRADTQYF	TGTGCCAGCAGCGAAGGGGGGGGGCGGGCAGATACGCAGTATTTT
TRBV9	TRBJ2-3	TRBD2	many	CASSSLIAGGLPDTQYF	TGTGCCAGCAGCTCACTCATAGCGGGGGGGCTTCCAGATACGCAGTATTTT
TRBV29-1	TRBJ2-1	.	many	CSSGLGGEQFF	TGCAGTTCTGGATTAGGTGGTGAGCAGTTCTTC
TRBV6-2/TRBV6-3	TRBJ2-1	.	few	CASSYLILLAYNEQFF	TGTGCCAGCAGTTACCTTATTCTGCTAGCGTACAATGAGCAGTTCTTC
TRBV12-3/TRBV12-4	TRBJ2-5	.	many	CASSLPGVQETQYF	TGTGCCAGCAGTTTACCCGGGGTCCAAGAGACCCAGTACTTC
TRBV4-2	TRBJ1-3	TRBD1	.	CASSQEGTGAGNTIYF	TGTGCCAGCAGCCAAGAAGGGACAGGGGCTGGAAACACCATATATTTT